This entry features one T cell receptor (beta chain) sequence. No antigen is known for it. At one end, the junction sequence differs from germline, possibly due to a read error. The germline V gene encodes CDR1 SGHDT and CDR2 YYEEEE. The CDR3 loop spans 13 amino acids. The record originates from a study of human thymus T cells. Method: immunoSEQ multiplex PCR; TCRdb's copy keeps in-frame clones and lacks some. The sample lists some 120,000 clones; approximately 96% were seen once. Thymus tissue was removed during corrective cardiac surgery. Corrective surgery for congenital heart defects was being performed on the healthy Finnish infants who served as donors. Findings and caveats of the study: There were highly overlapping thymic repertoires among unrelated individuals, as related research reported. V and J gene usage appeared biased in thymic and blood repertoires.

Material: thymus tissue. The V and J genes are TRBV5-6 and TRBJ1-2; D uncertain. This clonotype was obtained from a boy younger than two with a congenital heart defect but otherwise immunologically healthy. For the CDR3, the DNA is TGTGCCAGCAGCTTGGGGGGAGCCTATGACTACACCTTC. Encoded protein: CASSLGGAYDYTF.